The T cell receptor (beta chain) described here comes from a study of cytomegalovirus exposure and HLA in healthy donors (dated by TCRdb to about 2017). With regard to the full study: A later analysis indicated that the roughly 120 validation repertoires were generated on the platform also employed for the 720 or so repertoires of the first cohort. The aim of the study was to test whether cataloging public T cell receptors could identify signatures of past pathogen exposure. A separate validation cohort of over a hundred different subjects was used in addition to the roughly 700-subject first cohort. High-throughput TCR immunosequencing, statistical association of individual TCRs with disease status, and machine learning were combined to predict cytomegalovirus infection status. The full study reports these points: A later analysis lacked HLA typing for the validation cohort, so it scored co-occurrence in that cohort across all 110 or so repertoires. A total of fewer than 200 TCR beta chains were listed by the study as associated with cytomegalovirus. In both the original and validation cohorts, the classifier was reported to diagnose cytomegalovirus status with high specificity and sensitivity. While some public TCRs were present in many individuals, most TCR sequences turned up only very rarely across donors. In vitro tests confirmed that a few of the cytomegalovirus-associated TCR beta chains recognize cytomegalovirus antigens. Subsequent analysis determined that TCRs grouped into clusters in the first cohort also showed a tendency toward co-occurrence across the roughly 130 validation repertoires, and 94% of cluster scores exceeded 0. The authors suggested that the approach could potentially be extended to other disease states and immunological phenotypes.

V is reduced by 6 bases and J by 3 bases, leaving a spacing of 14 bases between them. The germline V gene (reference sequence) sets CDR1 to MNHEY and CDR2 to SMNVEV. The CDR3, cysteine through phenylalanine, is 14 amino acids long. Solely the CDR3 DNA is kept, with 42 bases framed from the first base. Separate from the approximately 670-subject first cohort, the validation cohort of 90 to 150 subjects was the group to which the donors belonged. The library was obtained by the immunoSEQ multiplex PCR assay. The paper's processing steps were these. A statistical classification framework was developed to diagnose cytomegalovirus status using the catalog of TCR beta chain sequences. Imported from immuneACCESS, the table was reduced by TCRdb to in-frame sequences with V and J called. These copies leave out some clones; in studies compared against another copy, an unresolved V gene accounts for under half, and the cause of the remainder is not known. That table supplies the V and J calls and clone size; D and trimming were determined from the DNA. Here the sample has about 200,000 clones; 80% to 90% occur a single time. In total, the top ten clones hold roughly 3% of the sample.

As regards this clone: Its antigen has not been determined. Base-call qualities are not available, and no considerably larger clone is one nucleotide away.

Sequencing used PBMCs. This receptor chain uses TRBV27 and TRBJ1-2; TRBD1 is a possible D gene, resting on 6 matching bases. The source of this sequence is a woman aged 18-29 years in good health and CMV-seronegative. For the CDR3, the sequence is CASRLNRVDYGYTF. The nucleotide sequence reads TGTGCCAGCAGATTGAACAGGGTTGACTATGGCTACACCTTC.